A single sample is the source of the 12 T cell receptor beta chains below, sequenced in a study of T-cell reconstitution after alpha-beta-depleted transplantation in children. Unique molecular identifiers were built into the TCRbeta library. TCRdb reprocessed the PCR reads with MiXCR, giving one entry per CDR3 protein. Of 550,000 to 800,000 distinct CDR3 sequences listed, over 10% are singletons. The sample in question was PBMCs, obtained before TCRalphabeta/CD19-depleted stem cell transplant. These receptors were taken from a girl aged 2 to 10 with congenital amegakaryocytic thrombocytopenia, due to receive a stem cell transplant.

This clonotype showed up just a few times. The rearrangement links TRBV5-1 to TRBJ2-2, with D uncertain. The CDR3 consists of 13 residues. Germline loops: CDR1 SGHRS, CDR2 YFSETQ. V lost 2 bases, J lost 8 bases, and 10 bases lay in between. The CDR3 DNA reads as TGCGCCAGCAGCTTAAGTTGGCAGGGGGAGCTGTTTTTT. This sequence encodes CASSLSWQGELFF. The whole variable domain, filled in from reference TRBV5-1 and TRBJ2-2, reads KAGVTQTPRYLIKTRGQQVTLSCSPISGHRSVSWYQQTPGQGLQFLFEYFSETQRNKGNFPGRFSGRQFSNSRSEMNVSTLELGDSALYLCASSLSWQGELFFGEGSRLTVL.

There are a few counts of this clonotype. The rearrangement links TRBV2 to TRBJ1-2, with unresolved D. The CDR3 has 14 residues. The V and J ends lost 0 bases and 4 bases respectively, with 9 bases between them. CDR1 is SNHLY, CDR2 FYNNEI, per germline. The CDR3 nucleotides read TGTGCCAGCAGTGAAGCGGTAGCCCCCTATGGCTACACCTTC. This encodes CASSEAVAPYGYTF.

Comments on this clonotype: Being one base from a much bigger clone, this may be a read error. The CDR3 region has the DNA TGCAGCGTTGGGGGCGGATCGGCTGAAGCTTTCTTT. This translates into CSVGGGSAEAFF. The genes are TRBV29-1 and TRBJ1-1; a weak D match, TRBD1 (5 bases). CDR3 length: 12 amino acids. Deletions cut 4 bases from V and 6 bases from J, with 12 bases between. CDR1 and CDR2 from the germline V gene are SQVTM and ANQGSEA. The whole variable domain, remainder taken from reference TRBV29-1 and TRBJ1-1, is SAVISQKPSRDICQRGTSLTIQCQVDSQVTMMFWYRQQPGQSLTLIATANQGSEATYESGFVIDKFPISRPNLTFSTLTVSNMSPEDSSIYLCSVGGGSAEAFFGQGTRLTVV.

This clonotype was detected many times. V usage is TRBV6-1 and J usage is TRBJ2-1; 11 positions match TRBD2. V lost 6 bases and J lost 9; bases outside the gene matches: 10. The CDR3 sequence is 15 residues long. Per the germline V gene, CDR1 is MNHNS and CDR2 is SASEGT. The DNA for the CDR3 is TGTGCCAGCAGCCTCCTAGCGGGAGGCCTCCTTGAGCAGTTCTTC. This gives the protein CASSLLAGGLLEQFF.

This chain joins TRBV5-6 and TRBJ1-5; D unclear. The CDR3 loop spans 14 amino acids. Trimming shortened V by 1 base and J by 11 bases, and 16 bases separated the two germline ends. The germline CDR1 and CDR2 sequences are SGHDT and YYEEEE. CDR3 loop: CASSLSRGPLSQHF. Written as DNA, the CDR3 is TGTGCCAGCAGCTTGTCCCGTGGCCCCCTCTCCCAGCATTTT.

This clonotype was seen at least ten times. The chain uses TRBV5-1 and TRBJ2-1; TRBD1 might be the D (6 bases). This CDR3 comprises 15 residues. V lost 5 bases, J lost 11 bases, and 23 bases lay in between. CDR1 is SGHRS, CDR2 YFSETQ, per germline. The CDR3 DNA is TGCGCCAGCAGTGTAACAGGGACGCTTTGGGGGAAGCAGTTCTTC. Translating gives CASSVTGTLWGKQFF. Based on the CDR3 plus reference TRBV5-1 and TRBJ2-1, the full variable domain is KAGVTQTPRYLIKTRGQQVTLSCSPISGHRSVSWYQQTPGQGLQFLFEYFSETQRNKGNFPGRFSGRQFSNSRSEMNVSTLELGDSALYLCASSVTGTLWGKQFFGPGTRLTVL.

This clonotype came up a few times. The J gene is TRBJ1-2, the V gene TRBV7-6, with a tentative D call TRBD1 (6 bases). This CDR3 is 14 amino acids long. The V gene lost 5 bases and the J gene lost 7 bases, with 17 bases spanning the gap. Germline lookup yields CDR1 SGHVS and CDR2 FNYEAQ. For the CDR3, the DNA is TGTGCCAGCAGCCTCTGGGGGGGCGAGAGTGGCTACACCTTC. This encodes CASSLWGGESGYTF.

The chain combines TRBV29-1 with TRBJ2-1; D is unclear. The CDR3 loop spans 14 amino acids. The V end lost 5 bases, the J end lost 5 bases, and 16 bases lay between the germline ends. The germline V gene has CDR1 SQVTM and CDR2 ANQGSEA. The CDR3 here is CSVRGRLQHNEQFF. DNA of the CDR3: TGCAGCGTTCGAGGCCGTCTTCAACACAATGAGCAGTTCTTC.

This chain connects TRBV7-9 to TRBJ2-5; a possible D gene is TRBD2 (5 bases). The ends were cut back, 1 base at V and 5 bases at J, with 17 bases in the middle. CDR1 and CDR2 from the germline V gene are SEHNR and FQNEAQ (reference sequence). CDR3 length equals 16 residues. This CDR3 reads CASSLDLRDLRETQYF. In nucleotides, the CDR3 is TGTGCCAGCAGCTTAGACCTGAGGGATTTACGGGAGACCCAGTACTTC.

The CDR3 coding sequence is TGCGCCAGCAGCCTTTCGGGACGTCAGGCCACTGAAGCTTTCTTT. Its protein product is CASSLSGRQATEAFF. The chain recombines TRBV5-1 with TRBJ1-1; a weak D match, TRBD1 (5 bases). Germline V CDR1 and CDR2: SGHRS, YFSETQ. CDR3 length: 15 amino acids. V was trimmed by 4 bases and J by 4 bases, leaving 17 bases between them.

In its sample, this clonotype was seen many times. V gene TRBV12-3 or TRBV12-4 combines with J gene TRBJ2-1; a possible D gene is TRBD2 (6 bases). CDR3 length: 16 amino acids. Trimming stripped 6 bases from V and 4 bases from J, with 19 bases between. CDR3 sequence reads: CASRSTGTQEYNEQFF. The CDR3 DNA reads TGTGCCAGCAGGTCAACCGGGACTCAAGAGTACAATGAGCAGTTCTTC.

This chain uses TRBV11-2 with TRBJ2-5; 7 nucleotides line up with TRBD1. The length of the CDR3 is 14 residues. After removal of 8 bases from V and 5 bases from J, the junction contained 11 bases not matched to a gene. Per germline, CDR1 SGHAT and CDR2 FQNNGV. In DNA form, the CDR3 reads TGTGCCAGCGGGTTTATGACAGGGTGGGAGACCCAGTACTTC. This translates into CASGFMTGWETQYF. The variable domain in full, completed from reference TRBV11-2 and TRBJ2-5, reads EAGVAQSPRYKIIEKRQSVAFWCNPISGHATLYWYQQILGQGPKLLIQFQNNGVVDDSQLPKDRFSAERLKGVDSTLKIQPAKLEDSAVYLCASGFMTGWETQYFGPGTRLLVL.